Each of the 6 T cell receptor beta chains below was sequenced from the same sample in a study of cytomegalovirus exposure and HLA in healthy donors. PCR was performed using 60 Vbeta and 13 Jbeta primers. The method was immunoSEQ multiplex PCR; TCRdb's version includes in-frame clones alone and lacks a portion of them. Of about 180,000 clones detected, less than 85% appear once; the ten largest clones hold 5% to 7%. Sequenced input: PBMCs. These receptors were obtained from a man aged 40-49 years in good health and CMV-seronegative.

The chain recombines TRBV20-1 with TRBJ2-1; D remains ambiguous. CDR1 is DFQATT, CDR2 SNEGSKA, per germline (reference sequence). The CDR3 loop spans 11 amino acids. The V end lost 5 bases, the J end lost 7 bases, and 9 bases lay between the germline ends. CDR3 in amino acids: CSAADSNEQFF. Here the CDR3 DNA reads TGCAGTGCTGCAGACTCAAATGAGCAGTTCTTC.

The V gene is TRBV7-2, the J gene TRBJ2-7, with D possibly TRBD1 on 6 matching bases. The germline CDR1 and CDR2 sequences are SGHTA and FQGNSA. CDR3 length: 13 residues. Trimming stripped 9 bases from V and 0 bases from J, with 12 bases between. CDR3 coding DNA: TGTGCCAGTGAGACAGGCCTCTCCTACGAGCAGTACTTC. Its protein product is CASETGLSYEQYF.

The sample holds one count of this clone. The rearrangement links TRBV2 to TRBJ1-6; 9 bases are a match to TRBD1. This CDR3 is built from 15 residues. Germline lookup yields CDR1 SNHLY and CDR2 FYNNEI. J lost 10 bases, V lost 4 bases, and 8 bases had no gene match. The DNA of the CDR3 is TGTGCCAGCAGTGGGACGGACAGGGGAGGATCACCCCTCCACTTT. This encodes CASSGTDRGGSPLHF.

The chain uses TRBV7-9 and TRBJ1-3, with D tentatively TRBD1 (5 bases). The CDR3 extends over 12 amino acids. The germline CDR1 and CDR2 sequences are SEHNR and FQNEAQ (reference sequence). V lost 8 bases to trimming and J lost 4 bases, with 9 bases between them. The CDR3 spells CASGQGGNTIYF. The CDR3 nucleotides are TGTGCCAGCGGGCAGGGAGGAAACACCATATATTTT.

This chain joins TRBV5-6 and TRBJ2-7; D gene ambiguous. Germline CDR1 reads SGHDT; CDR2 reads YYEEEE. Trimming removed 0 bases at V and 2 bases at J, with 15 bases between. The length of the CDR3 is 16 residues. CDR3 sequence reads: CASSLGRSTITYEQYF. The DNA for the CDR3 is TGTGCCAGCAGCTTGGGTAGATCTACTATAACCTACGAGCAGTACTTC.

V and J are TRBV6-5 and TRBJ1-6; D is uncertain. Germline CDR1 MNHEY, CDR2 SVGAGI. V was pared by 0 bases and J by 9 bases, with 12 bases between. This CDR3 spans 15 amino acids. The CDR3 DNA follows: TGTGCCAGCAGTTACTCAGGAGGCCAAACTTCACCCCTCCACTTT. This encodes CASSYSGGQTSPLHF.